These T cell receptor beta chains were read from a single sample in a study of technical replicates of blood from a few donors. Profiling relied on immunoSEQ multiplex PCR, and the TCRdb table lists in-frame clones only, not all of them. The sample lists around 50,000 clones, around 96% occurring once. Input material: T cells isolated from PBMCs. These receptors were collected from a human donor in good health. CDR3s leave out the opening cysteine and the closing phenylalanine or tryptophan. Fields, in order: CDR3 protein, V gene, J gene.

cdr3_aa: ASSQGWRREGPNEQF
v_call: TRBV4-2
j_call: TRBJ2-1

cdr3_aa: ASSQGTGGGYT
v_call: TRBV16
j_call: TRBJ1-2

cdr3_aa: ASSLPFSGYEQY
v_call: TRBV5-6
j_call: TRBJ2-7

cdr3_aa: ASSERGGNTEAF
v_call: TRBV2
j_call: TRBJ1-1

cdr3_aa: ASTQGDTQY
v_call: TRBV19
j_call: TRBJ2-3

cdr3_aa: ASSVSGANNQPQH
v_call: TRBV11-2
j_call: TRBJ1-5

cdr3_aa: ASSQDSLADLLSTDTQY
v_call: TRBV4-1
j_call: TRBJ2-3

cdr3_aa: ASNAGSHQETQY
v_call: TRBV21-1
j_call: TRBJ2-5

cdr3_aa: ASSQRLAGDTQY
v_call: TRBV11-2
j_call: TRBJ2-3

cdr3_aa: ASSYPSGRWEGEQF
v_call: TRBV6-6
j_call: TRBJ2-1

cdr3_aa: ASSYPDSNNEQF
v_call: TRBV6-6
j_call: TRBJ2-1

cdr3_aa: ASSFPTGGYT
v_call: TRBV11-2
j_call: TRBJ1-2

cdr3_aa: ASSYKEKAF
v_call: TRBV5-6
j_call: TRBJ1-1

cdr3_aa: ASSLGVETGGAQPQH
v_call: TRBV5-1
j_call: TRBJ1-5

cdr3_aa: ASRGLNNEQF
v_call: TRBV5-4
j_call: TRBJ2-1

cdr3_aa: ASSPGTAGNTIY
v_call: TRBV7-8
j_call: TRBJ1-3

cdr3_aa: ASSLGTGGGYT
v_call: TRBV7-9
j_call: TRBJ1-2

cdr3_aa: ASSLSRTGTGGYT
v_call: TRBV27
j_call: TRBJ1-2

cdr3_aa: ASSSTSGSYEQY
v_call: TRBV7-2
j_call: TRBJ2-7

cdr3_aa: ASKDRGQSTEAF
v_call: TRBV2
j_call: TRBJ1-1

cdr3_aa: ASSQGTSGQETQY
v_call: TRBV4-1
j_call: TRBJ2-5

cdr3_aa: ASSRTSGYTGELF
v_call: TRBV6-5
j_call: TRBJ2-2